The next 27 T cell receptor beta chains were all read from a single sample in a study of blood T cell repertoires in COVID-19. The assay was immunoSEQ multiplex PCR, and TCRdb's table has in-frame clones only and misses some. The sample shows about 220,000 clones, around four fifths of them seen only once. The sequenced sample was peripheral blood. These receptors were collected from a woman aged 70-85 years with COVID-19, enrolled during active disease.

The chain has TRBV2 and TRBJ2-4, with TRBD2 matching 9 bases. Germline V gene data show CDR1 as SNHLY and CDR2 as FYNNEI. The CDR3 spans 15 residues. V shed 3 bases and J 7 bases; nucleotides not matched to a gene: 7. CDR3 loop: CASSDGGRAVNIQYF. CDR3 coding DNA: TGTGCCAGCAGTGACGGCGGGAGGGCCGTCAACATTCAGTACTTC.

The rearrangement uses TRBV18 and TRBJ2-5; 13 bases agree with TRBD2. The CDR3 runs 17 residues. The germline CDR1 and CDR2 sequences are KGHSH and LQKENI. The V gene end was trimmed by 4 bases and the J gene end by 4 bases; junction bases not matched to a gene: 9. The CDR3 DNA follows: TGTGCCAGCTCACGTGCAGGACTAGCGGGAGCAGGAGAGACCCAGTACTTC. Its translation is CASSRAGLAGAGETQYF.

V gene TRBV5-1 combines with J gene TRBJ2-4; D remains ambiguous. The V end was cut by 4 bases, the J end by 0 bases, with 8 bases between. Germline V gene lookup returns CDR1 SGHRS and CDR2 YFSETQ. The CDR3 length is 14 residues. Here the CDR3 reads CASSPEEAKNIQYF. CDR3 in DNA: TGCGCCAGCAGCCCCGAGGAAGCCAAAAACATTCAGTACTTC.

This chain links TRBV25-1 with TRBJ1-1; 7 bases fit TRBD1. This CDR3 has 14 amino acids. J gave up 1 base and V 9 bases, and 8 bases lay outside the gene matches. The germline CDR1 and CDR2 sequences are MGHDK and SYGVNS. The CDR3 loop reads CASRTGGRNTEAFF. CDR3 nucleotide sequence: TGTGCCAGTCGGACAGGAGGGCGGAACACTGAAGCTTTCTTT.

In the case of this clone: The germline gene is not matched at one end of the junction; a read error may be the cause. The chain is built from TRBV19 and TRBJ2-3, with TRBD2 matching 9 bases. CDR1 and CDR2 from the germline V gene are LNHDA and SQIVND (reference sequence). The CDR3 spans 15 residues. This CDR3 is CASSMISLGSGSLNF. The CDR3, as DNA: TGTGCCAGTAGTATGATTTCCCTAGGTAGCGGGAGTCTGAATTTT.

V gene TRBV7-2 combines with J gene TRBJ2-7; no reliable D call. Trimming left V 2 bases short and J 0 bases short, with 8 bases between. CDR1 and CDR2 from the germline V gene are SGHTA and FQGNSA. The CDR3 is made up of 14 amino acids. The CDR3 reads CASSLLADSYEQYF. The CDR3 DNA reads TGTGCCAGCAGCTTACTCGCGGACTCCTACGAGCAGTACTTC.

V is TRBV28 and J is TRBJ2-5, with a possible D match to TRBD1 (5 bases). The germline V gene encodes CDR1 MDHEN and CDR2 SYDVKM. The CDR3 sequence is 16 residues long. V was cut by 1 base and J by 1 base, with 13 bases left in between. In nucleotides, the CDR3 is TGTGCCAGCAGTTTATTAATACGACAGACCCAAGAGACCCAGTACTTC. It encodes CASSLLIRQTQETQYF.

CDR3: CASSGRSRVGTEAFF. DNA for the CDR3: TGTGCCAGCAGTGGACGATCCAGGGTCGGCACTGAAGCTTTCTTT. The chain has TRBV6-2 or TRBV6-3 and TRBJ1-1; tentative D call: TRBD1 (5 bases). V lost 5 bases, J lost 4 bases, and 17 bases lay in between. In germline, CDR1 is MNHEY, CDR2 SVGEGT. The CDR3 has 15 residues.

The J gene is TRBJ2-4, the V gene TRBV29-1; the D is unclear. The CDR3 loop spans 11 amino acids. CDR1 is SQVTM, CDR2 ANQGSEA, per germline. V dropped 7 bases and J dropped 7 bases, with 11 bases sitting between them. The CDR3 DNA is TGCAGCGCCTCCAGTGTGAACATTCAGTACTTC. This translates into CSASSVNIQYF. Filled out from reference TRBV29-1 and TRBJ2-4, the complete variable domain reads SAVISQKPSRDICQRGTSLTIQCQVDSQVTMMFWYRQQPGQSLTLIATANQGSEATYESGFVIDKFPISRPNLTFSTLTVSNMSPEDSSIYLCSASSVNIQYFGAGTRLSVL.

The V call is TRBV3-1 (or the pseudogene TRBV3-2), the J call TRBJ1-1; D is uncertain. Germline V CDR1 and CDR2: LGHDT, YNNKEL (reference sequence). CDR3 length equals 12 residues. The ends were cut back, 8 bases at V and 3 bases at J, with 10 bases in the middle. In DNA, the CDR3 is TGTGCCAGCCGTTTCGGGGACACTGAAGCTTTCTTT. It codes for CASRFGDTEAFF.

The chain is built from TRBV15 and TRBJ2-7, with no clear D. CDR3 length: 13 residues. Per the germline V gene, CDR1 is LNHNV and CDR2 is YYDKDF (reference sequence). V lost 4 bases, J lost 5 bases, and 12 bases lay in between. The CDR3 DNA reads TGTGCCACCAGCATAGGTGGCCGGGACGAGCAGTACTTC. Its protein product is CATSIGGRDEQYF.

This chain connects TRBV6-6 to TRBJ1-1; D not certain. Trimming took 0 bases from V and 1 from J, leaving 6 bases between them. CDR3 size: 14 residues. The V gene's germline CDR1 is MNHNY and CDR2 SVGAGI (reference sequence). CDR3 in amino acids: CASSYSLGNTEAFF. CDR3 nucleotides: TGTGCCAGCAGTTACTCTCTAGGGAACACTGAAGCTTTCTTT.

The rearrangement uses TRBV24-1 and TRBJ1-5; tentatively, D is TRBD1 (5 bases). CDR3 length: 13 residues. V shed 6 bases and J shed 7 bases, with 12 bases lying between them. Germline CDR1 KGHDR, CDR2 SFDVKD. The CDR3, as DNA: TGTGCCACCAGTAAAGGGGCAGGGCAGCCCCAGCATTTT. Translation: CATSKGAGQPQHF.

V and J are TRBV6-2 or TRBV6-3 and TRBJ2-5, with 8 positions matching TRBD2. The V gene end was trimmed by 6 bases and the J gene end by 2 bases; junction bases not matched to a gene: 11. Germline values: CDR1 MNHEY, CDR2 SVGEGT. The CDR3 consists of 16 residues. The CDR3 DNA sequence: TGTGCCAGCAGCTCGCCGGCGGGAGGAAGACAAGAGACCCAGTACTTC. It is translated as CASSSPAGGRQETQYF.

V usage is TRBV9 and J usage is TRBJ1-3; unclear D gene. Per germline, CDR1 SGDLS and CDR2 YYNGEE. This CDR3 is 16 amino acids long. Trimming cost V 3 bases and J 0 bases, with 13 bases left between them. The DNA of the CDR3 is TGTGCCAGCAGCGCCACTCAGGCTAACTCTGGAAACACCATATATTTT. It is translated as CASSATQANSGNTIYF.

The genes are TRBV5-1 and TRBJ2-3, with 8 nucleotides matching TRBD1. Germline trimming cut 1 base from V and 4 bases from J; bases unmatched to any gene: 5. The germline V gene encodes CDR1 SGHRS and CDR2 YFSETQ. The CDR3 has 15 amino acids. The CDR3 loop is CASSLTRGRADTQYF. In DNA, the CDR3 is TGCGCCAGCAGCTTGACCAGGGGGCGAGCAGATACGCAGTATTTT.

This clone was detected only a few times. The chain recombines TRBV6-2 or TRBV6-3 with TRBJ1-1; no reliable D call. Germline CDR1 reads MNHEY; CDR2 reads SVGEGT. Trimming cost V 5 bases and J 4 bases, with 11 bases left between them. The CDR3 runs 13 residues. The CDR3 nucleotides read TGTGCCAGCAGTCCCCGTTATTTCACTGAAGCTTTCTTT. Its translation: CASSPRYFTEAFF.

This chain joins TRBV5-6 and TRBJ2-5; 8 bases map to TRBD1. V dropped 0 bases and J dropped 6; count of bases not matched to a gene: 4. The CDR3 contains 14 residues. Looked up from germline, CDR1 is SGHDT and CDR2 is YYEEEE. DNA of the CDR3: TGTGCCAGCAGCTTGGCAGGGGGCGTAAAGACCCAGTACTTC. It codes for CASSLAGGVKTQYF.

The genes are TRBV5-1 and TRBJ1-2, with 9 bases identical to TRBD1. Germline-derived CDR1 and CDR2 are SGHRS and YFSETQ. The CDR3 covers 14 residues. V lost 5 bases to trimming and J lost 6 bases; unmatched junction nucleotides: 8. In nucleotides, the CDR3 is TGCGCCAGCAGTACGGGACAGGGTATCGATGGCTACACCTTC. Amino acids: CASSTGQGIDGYTF.

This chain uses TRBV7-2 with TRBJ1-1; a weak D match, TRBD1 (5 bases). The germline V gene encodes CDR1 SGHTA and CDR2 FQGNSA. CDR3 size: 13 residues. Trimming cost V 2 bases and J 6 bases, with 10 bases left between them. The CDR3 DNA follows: TGTGCCAGCAGCTTAAAGGCAGGGCCTGAAGCTTTCTTT. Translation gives CASSLKAGPEAFF.

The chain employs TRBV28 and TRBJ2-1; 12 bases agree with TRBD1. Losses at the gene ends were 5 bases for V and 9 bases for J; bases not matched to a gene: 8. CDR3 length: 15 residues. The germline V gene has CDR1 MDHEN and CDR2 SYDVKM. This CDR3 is CASSVPGQGAGEQFF. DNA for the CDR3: TGTGCCAGCAGTGTCCCGGGACAGGGGGCCGGTGAGCAGTTCTTC.

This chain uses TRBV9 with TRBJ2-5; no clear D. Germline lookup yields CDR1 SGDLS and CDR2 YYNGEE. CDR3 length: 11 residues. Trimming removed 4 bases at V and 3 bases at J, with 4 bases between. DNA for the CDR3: TGTGCCAGCAGCCCCGAAGAGACCCAGTACTTC. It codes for CASSPEETQYF. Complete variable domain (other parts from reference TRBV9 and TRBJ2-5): DSGVTQTPKHLITATGQRVTLRCSPRSGDLSVYWYQQSLDQGLQFLIQYYNGEERAKGNILERFSAQQFPDLHSELNLSSLELGDSALYFCASSPEETQYFGPGTRLLVL.

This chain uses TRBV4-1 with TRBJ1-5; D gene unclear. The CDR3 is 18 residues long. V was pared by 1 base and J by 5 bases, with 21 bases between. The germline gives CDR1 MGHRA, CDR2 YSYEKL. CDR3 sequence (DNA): TGCGCCAGCAGCCAAGGGGAGCAGGCGAGGGTTGGCGATCAGCCCCAGCATTTT. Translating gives CASSQGEQARVGDQPQHF.

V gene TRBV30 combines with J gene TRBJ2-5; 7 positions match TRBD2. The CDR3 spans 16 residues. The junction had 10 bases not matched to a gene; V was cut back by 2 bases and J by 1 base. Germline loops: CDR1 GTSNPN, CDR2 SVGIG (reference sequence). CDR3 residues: CAWSIGLVVGQETQYF. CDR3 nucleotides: TGTGCCTGGAGTATAGGACTAGTGGTTGGCCAAGAGACCCAGTACTTC.

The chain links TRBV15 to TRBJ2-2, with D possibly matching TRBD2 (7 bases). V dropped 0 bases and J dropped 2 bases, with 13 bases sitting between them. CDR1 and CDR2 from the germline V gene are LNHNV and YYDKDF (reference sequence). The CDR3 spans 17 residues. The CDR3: CATSRDVRGGNTGELFF. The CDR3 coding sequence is TGTGCCACCAGCAGAGATGTTAGGGGGGGTAACACCGGGGAGCTGTTTTTT.

The CDR3 loop is CASSLPQGASSYEQYF. The CDR3 bases are TGTGCCAGCAGTTTACCACAGGGGGCTAGCTCCTACGAGCAGTACTTC. The chain carries TRBV28 and TRBJ2-7, with 9 bases aligning to TRBD1. V trimming: 2 bases; J trimming: 0 bases; junction bases outside the gene matches: 5. There are 16 residues in the CDR3. Looked up from germline, CDR1 is MDHEN and CDR2 is SYDVKM.

DNA of the CDR3: TGTGCCAGCACCCGCGGGACAGGGATTTACGAGCAGTACTTC. Translated: CASTRGTGIYEQYF. This chain uses TRBV28 with TRBJ2-7, with TRBD1 matching 9 bases. The germline CDR1 and CDR2 sequences are MDHEN and SYDVKM. The V segment lost 7 bases and the J segment 4 bases; nucleotides outside the gene matches: 8. The CDR3 length is 14 residues.